One and the same sample provided the 25 T cell receptor beta chains below, sequenced in a study of cytomegalovirus exposure and HLA in healthy donors. Primers: 60 Vbeta forward and 13 Jbeta reverse. The method was immunoSEQ multiplex PCR; TCRdb's version includes in-frame clones alone and lacks a portion of them. This sample has about 260,000 clones, with 80% to 90% found just once. Sequencing was done on a sample of PBMCs. Every receptor here comes from a woman aged 35 to 49 in good health and CMV-seropositive.

Only one count was recorded for this clone. This chain connects TRBV7-8 to TRBJ1-1; TRBD1 matches 11 bases. Germline lookup yields CDR1 SGHVS and CDR2 FQNEAQ. The CDR3 consists of 18 residues. Germline trimming cut 5 bases from V and 3 bases from J; bases unmatched to any gene: 14. The CDR3 DNA is TGTGCCAGCAGCCCTGCGGACAGGGGGCTCTTCTGGGACACTGAAGCTTTCTTT. Its protein product is CASSPADRGLFWDTEAFF.

Only one count was recorded for this clone. The rearrangement joins TRBV19 to TRBJ2-5, with D possibly being TRBD2 (6 bases). The CDR3 totals 15 residues. Looked up from germline, CDR1 is LNHDA and CDR2 is SQIVND (reference sequence). Trimming stripped 1 base from V and 5 bases from J, with 14 bases between. This chain's CDR3 is CASSIVGGPGETQYF. CDR3 sequence (DNA): TGTGCCAGTAGTATAGTAGGAGGGCCGGGTGAGACCCAGTACTTC.

This chain joins TRBV19 and TRBJ1-2, with 8 bases fitting TRBD1. This CDR3 comprises 17 residues. Germline V gene lookup returns CDR1 LNHDA and CDR2 SQIVND (reference sequence). V gave up 6 bases and J gave up 2 bases; unmatched junction bases: 14. The DNA for the CDR3 is TGTGCCAGTAGCCCGAGGGACAGGAAATATAACAACTATGGCTACACCTTC. This translates into CASSPRDRKYNNYGYTF.

A note on this clone: Relative to the germline gene, one junction end is altered; a read error may explain this. The rearrangement links TRBV7-7 to TRBJ2-5, with 14 bases identical to TRBD2. CDR1 and CDR2 from the germline V gene are SSHAT and FNYEAQ (reference sequence). The CDR3 has 18 amino acids. This chain's CDR3 is CASSRGTSGSGGQETQYF. The CDR3 region has the DNA TGTGCTAGCAGCCGCGGGACTAGCGGGAGTGGGGGTCAAGAGACCCAGTACTTC.

The V and J genes are TRBV6-1 and TRBJ2-5, with 9 bases fitting TRBD1. V lost 7 bases and J lost 4; bases outside the gene matches: 10. CDR1 and CDR2 from the germline V gene are MNHNS and SASEGT. The CDR3 sequence is 15 residues long. The CDR3 sequence: CASTRDRDGLETQYF. CDR3 sequence (DNA): TGTGCCAGCACCCGGGACAGGGATGGACTAGAGACCCAGTACTTC.

The V gene is TRBV4-3, the J gene TRBJ2-7; D may be TRBD1 (6 bases). The CDR3 loop spans 14 amino acids. Germline CDR1 and CDR2: LGHNA and YSLEER. V lost 3 bases and J 2 bases, leaving 11 bases between the germline ends. CDR3 DNA sequence: TGCGCCAGCAGCCACGCACAGGGAACCTACGAGCAGTACTTC. Residues: CASSHAQGTYEQYF.

The chain links TRBV4-3 to TRBJ1-2; D gene unclear. CDR3 length equals 15 residues. The V gene's germline CDR1 is LGHNA and CDR2 YSLEER. Trimming took 0 bases from V and 5 from J, leaving 13 bases between them. The CDR3 is CASSQEHSWWYGYTF. As DNA, the CDR3 is TGCGCCAGCAGCCAAGAGCACTCGTGGTGGTATGGCTACACCTTC.

The chain joins TRBV6-4 to TRBJ1-2, with D perhaps matching TRBD1 (5 bases). CDR3 size: 14 residues. V was pared by 0 bases and J by 7 bases, with 12 bases between. CDR1 MRHNA and CDR2 SNTAGT come from the germline V gene. DNA of the CDR3: TGTGCCAGCAGTGACTCTGGCAGGGTAACTGGCTACACCTTC. This encodes CASSDSGRVTGYTF.

The chain employs TRBV7-9 and TRBJ2-2; D remains ambiguous. The CDR3 is 16 amino acids. The V end lost 6 bases, the J end lost 1 base, and 15 bases lay between the germline ends. Germline assignment: CDR1 SEHNR and CDR2 FQNEAQ (reference sequence). CDR3 amino acids: CASRAERLGNTGELFF. The CDR3 nucleotides read TGTGCCAGCAGGGCGGAGAGACTTGGGAACACCGGGGAGCTGTTTTTT. The full variable domain, with the rest looked up from reference TRBV7-9 and TRBJ2-2, is DTGVSQNPRHKITKRGQNVTFRCDPISEHNRLYWYRQTLGQGPEFLTYFQNEAQLEKSRLLSDRFSAERPKGSFSTLEIQRTEQGDSAMYLCASRAERLGNTGELFFGEGSRLTVL.

V and J are TRBV2 and TRBJ1-3; 8 bases line up with TRBD1. V dropped 10 bases and J dropped 0; count of bases not matched to a gene: 5. Germline V CDR1 and CDR2: SNHLY, FYNNEI. The CDR3 runs 14 residues. CDR3 coding DNA: TGTGCCACAGGACAGGGAGGCTCTGGAAACACCATATATTTT. Amino acid sequence: CATGQGGSGNTIYF. Full variable domain (rest looked up from reference TRBV2 and TRBJ1-3): EPEVTQTPSHQVTQMGQEVILRCVPISNHLYFYWYRQILGQKVEFLVSFYNNEISEKSEIFDDQFSVERPDGSNFTLKIRSTKLEDSAMYFCATGQGGSGNTIYFGEGSWLTVV.

On this clone: Its ends do not fully match the called genes, so a read error is possible. The chain employs TRBV19 and TRBJ1-2; 8 bases map to TRBD1. Germline-derived CDR1 and CDR2 are LNHDA and SQIVND (reference sequence). This CDR3 has 14 residues. CDR3 sequence reads: CASSPWDRPYGYTF. The CDR3 DNA reads as TGTGCCAGTAGTCCCTGGGACAGGCCCTATGGCTACACTTTC.

This clone was seen once. The V gene is TRBV21-1, the J gene TRBJ2-1; the table's TRBD2 call for D was not verified on the DNA. TRBV21-1 is an annotated pseudogene. The CDR3 length is 14 residues. CDR3 coding DNA: TGTGCCGACCCTGGCGGGAGTTCCTACAATGAGCAGTTCTTC. Its protein product is CADPGGSSYNEQFF.

The rearrangement joins TRBV9 to TRBJ2-3; TRBD2 agrees at 10 bases. The CDR3 sequence is 15 residues long. Germline V lookup: CDR1 SGDLS, CDR2 YYNGEE. V was clipped by 4 bases and J by 3 bases; unmatched bases: 5. CDR3 protein: CASSFTSGMTDTQYF. CDR3 DNA sequence: TGTGCCAGCAGCTTCACTAGCGGGATGACAGATACGCAGTATTTT.

For this clone: Other DNA sequences in this specimen translate into the identical CDR3. The chain carries TRBV7-2 and TRBJ2-7; a possible D gene is TRBD2 (6 bases). Deletions cut 5 bases from V and 1 base from J, with 15 bases between. The CDR3 has 15 amino acids. Germline values: CDR1 SGHTA, CDR2 FQGNSA. The CDR3 reads CASSPRAGGSYEQYF. The CDR3 DNA reads TGTGCCAGCAGCCCACGAGCGGGTGGGTCCTACGAGCAGTACTTC.

The chain links TRBV11-2 to TRBJ1-4; the D gene is possibly TRBD1 (5 bases). V lost 4 bases and J lost 3, with 12 bases in between. CDR3 size: 15 residues. CDR1 is SGHAT and CDR2 is FQNNGV in the germline V gene. CDR3 nucleotide sequence: TGTGCCAGCAGCTCCGCAGGGAGGGCTAATGAAAAACTGTTTTTT. This codes for CASSSAGRANEKLFF.

V gene TRBV13 combines with J gene TRBJ1-1; 8 positions match TRBD1. This CDR3 region has 18 residues. Trimming at V came to 6 bases and at J to 4 bases, leaving 19 bases not matched to a gene. Germline V CDR1 and CDR2: PRHDT, FYEKMQ (reference sequence). Here the CDR3 DNA reads TGTGCCAGCAGGAGAGGGACAGGATTAGCGTTGGGTGGCACTGAAGCTTTCTTT. Its translation: CASRRGTGLALGGTEAFF.

This chain's CDR3 is CASSQDLAEGGTDTQYF. The CDR3 DNA is TGCGCCAGCAGCCAAGATCTAGCGGAGGGGGGAACAGATACGCAGTATTTT. The genes are TRBV4-3 and TRBJ2-3; tentative D call: TRBD2 (7 bases). Germline CDR1 is LGHNA and CDR2 is YSLEER. The CDR3 is 17 amino acids. V dropped 0 bases and J dropped 3 bases, with 16 bases sitting between them.

This clone was picked up one time. This chain joins TRBV30 and TRBJ1-6; 8 nucleotides align to TRBD1. The CDR3 is made up of 17 amino acids. Germline V gene lookup returns CDR1 GTSNPN and CDR2 SVGIG (reference sequence). Germline trimming cut 5 bases from V and 10 bases from J; bases unmatched to any gene: 19. Here the CDR3 DNA reads TGTGCCTGGGCCAGGACAGGGTATGAATCCATGGGCTCACCCCTCCACTTT. Its translation: CAWARTGYESMGSPLHF. Combining the CDR3 with reference TRBV30 and TRBJ1-6 gives the whole variable domain SQTIHQWPATLVQPVGSPLSLECTVEGTSNPNLYWYRQAAGRGLQLLFYSVGIGQISSEVPQNLSASRPQDRQFILSSKKLLLSDSGFYLCAWARTGYESMGSPLHFGNGTRLTVT.

The rearrangement uses TRBV7-3 and TRBJ2-3; 12 bases match TRBD1. Germline-derived CDR1 and CDR2 are SGHTA and FQGTGA. After removal of 5 bases from V and 3 bases from J, the junction contained 3 bases not matched to a gene. This CDR3 has 15 residues. For the CDR3, the DNA is TGTGCCAGCAGCCCGGGACAGGGGGCAACAGATACGCAGTATTTT. It encodes CASSPGQGATDTQYF. Together with reference TRBV7-3 and TRBJ2-3, the CDR3 gives the full variable domain: GAGVSQTPSNKVTEKGKYVELRCDPISGHTALYWYRQSLGQGPEFLIYFQGTGAADDSGLPNDRFFAVRPEGSVSTLKIQRTERGDSAVYLCASSPGQGATDTQYFGPGTRLTVL.

The chain uses TRBV10-1 and TRBJ2-1; 7 bases agree with TRBD2. J gave up 4 bases and V 5 bases, and 8 bases lay outside the gene matches. CDR3 length: 15 amino acids. Looked up from germline, CDR1 is WNHNN and CDR2 is SYGVQD (reference sequence). Here the CDR3 DNA reads TGCGCCAGCAGTTACGGACTAGTCAAATACAATGAGCAGTTCTTC. This encodes CASSYGLVKYNEQFF.

V gene TRBV9 combines with J gene TRBJ1-5; D is unclear. The CDR3 consists of 15 residues. Germline loops: CDR1 SGDLS, CDR2 YYNGEE. V was trimmed by 4 bases and J by 0 bases, leaving 11 bases between them. The chain's CDR3 is CASSPGVHSNQPQHF. The CDR3 DNA is TGTGCCAGCAGCCCCGGGGTTCATAGCAATCAGCCCCAGCATTTT. Variable domain in full (rest from reference TRBV9 and TRBJ1-5): DSGVTQTPKHLITATGQRVTLRCSPRSGDLSVYWYQQSLDQGLQFLIQYYNGEERAKGNILERFSAQQFPDLHSELNLSSLELGDSALYFCASSPGVHSNQPQHFGDGTRLSIL.

V usage is TRBV7-2 and J usage is TRBJ2-5; 10 bases map to TRBD2. Germline V gene sequence: CDR1 SGHTA, CDR2 FQGNSA. Unmatched junction bases numbered 9, after V lost 1 base and J lost 7 bases. This CDR3 comprises 16 residues. CDR3 protein: CASSLVTAGGPVTQYF. CDR3 DNA: TGTGCCAGCAGCTTAGTGACAGCGGGAGGGCCGGTGACCCAGTACTTC.

V usage is TRBV5-6 and J usage is TRBJ1-5, with a weak D call TRBD1 (5 bases). This CDR3 is built from 15 residues. Per the germline V gene, CDR1 is SGHDT and CDR2 is YYEEEE. V lost 4 bases and J lost 0, with 11 bases in between. The CDR3 DNA follows: TGTGCCAGCAGCCGCCGGGACTATAGCAATCAGCCCCAGCATTTT. As protein: CASSRRDYSNQPQHF.

The chain links TRBV27 to TRBJ2-1, with 13 bases that match TRBD2. Germline V CDR1 and CDR2: MNHEY, SMNVEV (reference sequence). This CDR3 has 16 residues. Germline trimming cut 3 bases from V and 5 bases from J; bases unmatched to any gene: 4. CDR3 in amino acids: CASSLEGTSGNNEQFF. The DNA for the CDR3 is TGTGCCAGCAGTTTGGAAGGGACTAGCGGGAACAATGAGCAGTTCTTC.

The chain combines TRBV19 with TRBJ2-3; tentatively, D is TRBD1 (6 bases). Trimming shortened V by 1 base and J by 0 bases, and 8 bases separated the two germline ends. Germline-derived CDR1 and CDR2 are LNHDA and SQIVND (reference sequence). The CDR3 consists of 15 residues. CDR3 DNA sequence: TGTGCCAGTAGTATAGGACAGGCCAGCACAGATACGCAGTATTTT. Translating gives CASSIGQASTDTQYF.